Listed below are T cell receptor beta chains from one sample, sequenced in a study of blood T cell repertoires in COVID-19. This table comes from immunoSEQ multiplex PCR, and its TCRdb copy is limited to in-frame clones, with some not included. This sample has around 290,000 clones, with around nine tenths found just once. Sequenced sample: PBMCs or T cells enriched from blood (not recorded which). The origin of the receptors is a woman aged 40 to 50 who had recovered from COVID-19. The CDR3 runs from the conserved cysteine through the conserved F or W. The D gene is left open where the match is weak. Clone sizes are given selectively: once, few, many, or a class where the clone is expanded.

d_gene | j_gene | abundance | v_gene | CDR3nt | CDR3aa
- | TRBJ1-3 | - | TRBV25-1 | TGTGCCAGCAGTGCGACAGACTCTGGAAACACCATATATTTT | CASSATDSGNTIYF
- | TRBJ1-5 | once | TRBV19 | TGTGCCAGTACCCCTCCCCTCCGGGGGTATGGCAATCAGCCCCAGCATTTT | CASTPPLRGYGNQPQHF
- | TRBJ1-2 | once | TRBV5-1 | TGCGCCAGCAGCAGCGCCGGGACGGAGGGCATAATCTTAGGCTACACCTTC | CASSSAGTEGIILGYTF
TRBD1 | TRBJ1-2 | - | TRBV18 | TGTGCCAGCTCACCGAAAATCGGGACAGGGGCTAACTATGGCTACACCTTC | CASSPKIGTGANYGYTF
- | TRBJ1-2 | - | TRBV6-2/TRBV6-3 | TGTGCCAGCAGTTACCCCGAGTGGATCGGGTATGGCTACACCTTC | CASSYPEWIGYGYTF
TRBD2 | TRBJ2-5 | - | TRBV2 | TGTGCCAGCCTTAGCGGGGGGAGTGGGGAGACCCAGTACTTC | CASLSGGSGETQYF
TRBD1 | TRBJ1-1 | - | TRBV18 | TGTGCCAGCTCATCAGGGACAGAGAACACTGAAGCTTTCTTT | CASSSGTENTEAFF
TRBD1 | TRBJ1-6 | - | TRBV27 | TGTGCCAGCAGTTCGGGGATCGCCTGGGACAGGCAGGATGATTCACCCCTCCACTTT | CASSSGIAWDRQDDSPLHF
TRBD1 | TRBJ1-4 | - | TRBV18 | TGTGCCAGCTCACCCCAGGGGGCCTCGACTAATGAAAAACTGTTTTTT | CASSPQGASTNEKLFF
TRBD1 | TRBJ2-7 | - | TRBV6-2/TRBV6-3 | TGTGCCAGCAGTTGGACAGGGGCAAGCTCCTACGAGCAGTACTTC | CASSWTGASSYEQYF
- | TRBJ1-4 | once | TRBV19 | TGTGCCAGTAGTATAAAAAAACAAGCAACTAATGAAAAACTGTTTTTT | CASSIKKQATNEKLFF
TRBD1 | TRBJ2-4 | - | TRBV6-1 | TGTGCCAGCAGTGAACTTGGACAGGGGTTGGGGAACATTCAGTACTTC | CASSELGQGLGNIQYF
- | TRBJ1-1 | - | TRBV5-4 | TGTGCCAGCAGCCCCGGCTTAGGGGCGTGGGGGGGCTTCCCTGAAGCTTTCTTT | CASSPGLGAWGGFPEAFF
- | TRBJ2-1 | - | TRBV7-3 | TGTGCCAGCAGCCTCTCGGGAGATCGTGGTGAGCAGTTCTTC | CASSLSGDRGEQFF
- | TRBJ1-6 | - | TRBV27 | TGTGCCAGCAGTTTATTGACAGTTTCGAATTCACCCCTCCACTTT | CASSLLTVSNSPLHF
- | TRBJ1-3 | - | TRBV7-8 | TGTGCCAGCAGCTTTTCCCCCGGACAGAGCTCTGGAAACACCATATATTTT | CASSFSPGQSSGNTIYF
- | TRBJ1-3 | - | TRBV21-1 | TGTGCCAGCAGCCTCTGGGAGGTCAGGTCTGGAAACACCATATATTTT | CASSLWEVRSGNTIYF
- | TRBJ1-2 | once | TRBV21-1 | TGTGCCAGCAGCATATTGAAGGGGGACTATGGCTACACCTTC | CASSILKGDYGYTF
TRBD1 | TRBJ2-2 | - | TRBV18 | TGTGCCAGCTCACGACAGGGATCCGGCACCGGGGAGCTGTTTTTT | CASSRQGSGTGELFF
- | TRBJ1-1 | few | TRBV11-2 | TGTGCCAGCAGCTTAGTCCGCCGGCCCTCGGGAGCTTTCTTT | CASSLVRRPSGAFF
TRBD2 | TRBJ2-7 | once | TRBV7-2 | TGTGCCAGCAGCCCTAGCGGGACCTACTCCTACGAGCAGTACTTC | CASSPSGTYSYEQYF
TRBD1 | TRBJ2-1 | - | TRBV7-2 | TGTGCCAGCAGCCGCCCCATGGGGACAGGGATAAACAATGAGCAGTTCTTC | CASSRPMGTGINNEQFF
TRBD1 | TRBJ2-7 | - | TRBV5-1 | TGCGCCAGCAGCGCTGGGACAGGGGGGGCCTACGAGCAGTACTTC | CASSAGTGGAYEQYF
- | TRBJ2-7 | - | TRBV5-1 | TGCGCCAGCGGCCCGGACAGCCAGTACTACGAGCAGTACTTC | CASGPDSQYYEQYF
- | TRBJ1-2 | - | TRBV5-1 | TGCGCCAGCAGCTTGGGACATGTGGTTAACTATGGCTACACCTTC | CASSLGHVVNYGYTF
TRBD1 | TRBJ1-3 | once | TRBV6-5 | TGTGCCAGCAGTCGGCGACAGGGCCAGGACACCATATATTTT | CASSRRQGQDTIYF
- | TRBJ1-5 | once | TRBV5-1 | TGCGCCAGCAGCTTGGAAGGGGCTGCCAATCAGCCCCAGCATTTT | CASSLEGAANQPQHF
TRBD1 | TRBJ2-3 | - | TRBV19 | TGTGCCAGTAGCACAGGGGAGTGGGTCACAGATACGCAGTATTTT | CASSTGEWVTDTQYF
TRBD2 | TRBJ2-5 | - | TRBV5-4 | TGTGCCAGCAGCTTAGGGTCTAGCGGTGGAGGGGCCCAGTACTTC | CASSLGSSGGGAQYF
- | TRBJ2-1 | - | TRBV11-2 | TGTGCCAGCAGCAACAACCCATACAATGAGCAGTTCTTC | CASSNNPYNEQFF
- | TRBJ1-3 | - | TRBV2 | TGTGCCAGCAGTGATAGCGTGCTGCCCATATATTTT | CASSDSVLPIYF
- | TRBJ2-5 | few | TRBV11-1 | TGTGCCAGCAGTCAAGCGGGTAGAGGAGAGACCCAGTACTTC | CASSQAGRGETQYF
TRBD2 | TRBJ2-7 | once | TRBV7-9 | TGTGCCAGCAGCTTGACTAGCGGGAGCGAGCAGTACTTC | CASSLTSGSEQYF
- | TRBJ1-2 | - | TRBV9 | TGTGCCAGCAGCGTTGGAACAGGGAAAAAGTCTAACTATGGCTACACCTTC | CASSVGTGKKSNYGYTF
TRBD1 | TRBJ1-6 | - | TRBV30 | TGTGCCTGGAGCCGAGGAGGGACAGGGGATTCACCCCTCCACTTT | CAWSRGGTGDSPLHF
TRBD1 | TRBJ1-2 | - | TRBV5-6 | TGTGCCAGCAGCTTGGAGACAGGGTATGGCTACACCTTC | CASSLETGYGYTF
- | TRBJ2-1 | - | TRBV6-2/TRBV6-3 | TGTGCCAGCAGTTACTCCTGGGACTCTACAAATGAGCAGTTCTTC | CASSYSWDSTNEQFF
TRBD1 | TRBJ1-6 | - | TRBV5-1 | TGCGCCAGCGCCGACGACAGGGGAAGAAATTCACCCCTCCACTTT | CASADDRGRNSPLHF
TRBD1 | TRBJ2-1 | once | TRBV3-1/TRBV3-2 | TGTGCCAGCAGCCACGTACCGGGACAGGGCTACAATGAGCAGTTCTTC | CASSHVPGQGYNEQFF
- | TRBJ2-1 | - | TRBV7-8 | TGTGCCAGCGTTTGGGGCTTTGAGCAGTTCTTC | CASVWGFEQFF
- | TRBJ2-7 | - | TRBV21-1 | TGTGCCAGCAGCAGAGAGGGACTAGCGGGGCACGAGAACTCCTACGAGCAGTACTTC | CASSREGLAGHENSYEQYF
- | TRBJ1-2 | - | TRBV19 | TGTGCCAGTAGTATAACGGGACAAATCTATGGCTACACCTTC | CASSITGQIYGYTF
- | TRBJ2-5 | - | TRBV7-7 | TGTGCTAGCAGCTTAGAGGGAACTAGATCGGAGACCCAGTACTTC | CASSLEGTRSETQYF
- | TRBJ2-1 | - | TRBV4-1 | TGCGCCAGCAGCCGCCGGTCGGTAGCGGCTAGCTCCTACAATGAGCAGTTCTTC | CASSRRSVAASSYNEQFF
TRBD1 | TRBJ2-7 | - | TRBV3-1/TRBV3-2 | TGTGCCAGCAGCCAAGTAGCAGGGGGCGGCGAGCAGTACTTC | CASSQVAGGGEQYF